What follows describes a single T cell receptor beta chain. The J segment lost 4 bases and the V segment lost 7 bases, leaving 4 bases of the junction unmatched. This CDR3 is 13 amino acids long. Germline CDR1 SGHNT, CDR2 YYREEE (reference sequence). In the study's own analysis: Counts of nucleated cells, estimated from reference gene primer amplification, were obtained. Measured with immunoSEQ multiplex PCR; TCRdb has only the in-frame clones, and not every one. V and J calls and clone size come straight from that table; D and trimming were deduced from the DNA. The top ten clones hold about 2.3% of a sample with around 120,000 clones, 60% to 85% of them seen once. This specimen belongs to a study of blood T cell repertoires in COVID-19. About the study: Collection of acute and convalescent COVID-19 samples took place in the United States, Italy and Spain. T cells, B-cell-depleted T cells, or PBMCs supplied cDNA or gDNA.

V is TRBV5-4 and J is TRBJ2-7; TRBD2 matches 11 bases. This receptor was taken from a man in his sixties or seventies with acute or convalescent COVID-19. The sequenced sample consisted of peripheral blood. This CDR3 is CASALAGAYEQYF. The CDR3 nucleotides are TGTGCCAGCGCACTAGCGGGGGCGTACGAGCAGTACTTC.